The 23 T cell receptor beta chains listed next were all sequenced from one sample in a study of cytomegalovirus exposure and HLA in healthy donors. In the PCR, 60 Vbeta and 13 Jbeta primers were used. The repertoire was sequenced with immunoSEQ multiplex PCR; TCRdb's copy has only in-frame clones and lacks some. The profile covers about 220,000 clones, with less than 85% appearing a single time and roughly 0.62% taken by the ten largest. The specimen was PBMCs. These receptors all come from a man aged 18 to 30 in good health and CMV-seronegative.

The chain recombines TRBV7-3 with TRBJ2-2, with TRBD1 matching over 8 bases. The CDR3 consists of 18 residues. CDR1 is SGHTA, CDR2 FQGTGA, per germline. Germline trimming cut 1 base from V and 6 bases from J; bases unmatched to any gene: 13. For the CDR3, the DNA is TGTGCCAGCAGCTTAAACGCAGGGGGGACAGGCGGGGCCGGGGAGCTGTTTTTT. Amino acid sequence: CASSLNAGGTGGAGELFF.

The chain carries TRBV6-1 and TRBJ1-1; TRBD1 is a possible D gene (5 bases). This CDR3 region has 13 residues. Germline CDR1 is MNHNS and CDR2 is SASEGT. V was trimmed by 11 bases and J by 5 bases, leaving 18 bases between them. The CDR3 DNA reads as TGTGCCGGGGCAGGAATGGGGGGGACTGAAGCTTTCTTT. Its translation is CAGAGMGGTEAFF.

V is TRBV28 and J is TRBJ2-5; D is ambiguous. The V end lost 5 bases, the J end lost 0 bases, and 16 bases lay between the germline ends. Germline V CDR1 and CDR2: MDHEN, SYDVKM. The CDR3 covers 16 residues. CDR3 sequence: CASSNPPRRDQETQYF. Written as DNA, the CDR3 is TGTGCCAGCAGTAACCCCCCCCGTCGGGACCAAGAGACCCAGTACTTC.

The chain is built from TRBV12-5 and TRBJ2-2; perhaps TRBD2 as D (5 bases). V shed 3 bases and J shed 3 bases, with 8 bases lying between them. The CDR3 is made up of 14 amino acids. Germline CDR1 LGHNT, CDR2 FRNRAP. The DNA for the CDR3 is TGTGCTAGTGGTTTTTTCGGGGACACCGGGGAGCTGTTTTTT. Translation: CASGFFGDTGELFF.

This chain connects TRBV10-2 to TRBJ2-1, with 10 bases that match TRBD2. V trimming: 3 bases; J trimming: 7 bases; junction bases outside the gene matches: 3. The CDR3 runs to 14 residues. The germline V gene encodes CDR1 WSHSY and CDR2 SAAADI. CDR3 region: CASSEAGGPNEQFF. CDR3 nucleotides: TGCGCCAGCAGTGAAGCGGGAGGGCCGAATGAGCAGTTCTTC.

The CDR3 protein is CASSPRRGGGYTF. The CDR3 DNA sequence: TGTGCCAGCAGCCCGCGTAGAGGGGGAGGCTACACCTTC. The chain employs TRBV7-2 and TRBJ1-2; the D gene is possibly TRBD1 (6 bases). The germline V gene has CDR1 SGHTA and CDR2 FQGNSA. This CDR3 contains 13 residues. With 5 bases removed from V and 8 bases from J, the gap between germline ends came to 15 bases. The entire variable domain, with the rest obtained from reference TRBV7-2 and TRBJ1-2, is as follows: GAGVSQSPSNKVTEKGKDVELRCDPISGHTALYWYRQSLGQGLEFLIYFQGNSAPDKSGLPSDRFSAERTGGSVSTLTIQRTQQEDSAVYLCASSPRRGGGYTFGSGTRLTVV.

This clone was recorded once. The same CDR3 can be traced to other DNA sequences in this sample. This chain's CDR3 is CASSDRRDRGTDTQYF. In nucleotides, the CDR3 is TGTGCCAGCAGTGACCGGAGGGACAGGGGTACGGATACGCAGTATTTT. The genes are TRBV6-1 and TRBJ2-3; 10 positions agree with TRBD1. CDR3 length: 16 residues. The germline gives CDR1 MNHNS, CDR2 SASEGT. V was clipped by 3 bases and J by 6 bases; unmatched bases: 9.

J is TRBJ1-2 and V is TRBV9; no clear D gene. The ends were cut back, 7 bases at V and 0 bases at J, with 7 bases in the middle. Germline CDR1 and CDR2: SGDLS and YYNGEE. The CDR3 contains 12 residues. CDR3 coding DNA: TGTGCCAGCCTAAGCCCTAACTATGGCTACACCTTC. Translation: CASLSPNYGYTF. Together with reference TRBV9 and TRBJ1-2, the CDR3 gives the full variable domain: DSGVTQTPKHLITATGQRVTLRCSPRSGDLSVYWYQQSLDQGLQFLIQYYNGEERAKGNILERFSAQQFPDLHSELNLSSLELGDSALYFCASLSPNYGYTFGSGTRLTVV.

This chain links TRBV4-2 with TRBJ2-1; 13 nucleotides align to TRBD2. The CDR3 length is 16 residues. The V segment lost 3 bases and the J segment 5 bases; nucleotides outside the gene matches: 4. In germline, CDR1 is LGHNA, CDR2 YNFKEQ. The CDR3 region has the DNA TGTGCCAGCAGCCACCTGGGACTAGCGGGACACAATGAGCAGTTCTTC. It translates to CASSHLGLAGHNEQFF.

The J gene is TRBJ2-1, the V gene TRBV29-1; 7 nucleotides align to TRBD2. The CDR3 runs to 14 residues. Germline values: CDR1 SQVTM, CDR2 ANQGSEA. Unmatched junction bases numbered 10, after V lost 5 bases and J lost 6 bases. The chain's CDR3 is CSVKWAGVGNEQFF. CDR3 DNA: TGCAGCGTTAAATGGGCGGGAGTGGGCAATGAGCAGTTCTTC.

This clone has a single count. The chain has TRBV14 and TRBJ2-6; D is unclear. The V end was cut by 5 bases, the J end by 2 bases, with 7 bases between. The CDR3 covers 14 residues. CDR1 SGHDN and CDR2 FVKESK come from the germline V gene. The CDR3 coding sequence is TGTGCCAGCAGCGCCCTAACTGGGGCCAACGTCCTGACTTTC. Protein: CASSALTGANVLTF.

This clone came up a few times. J is TRBJ2-5 and V is TRBV4-1, with a possible D match to TRBD2 (10 bases). Trimming took 4 bases from V and 4 from J, leaving 25 bases between them. The length of the CDR3 is 18 residues. Germline V gene data show CDR1 as MGHRA and CDR2 as YSYEKL. CDR3 sequence: CASSPTGGGSGRSETQYF. The CDR3 region has the DNA TGCGCCAGCAGCCCGACAGGGGGGGGTAGCGGGAGGTCAGAGACCCAGTACTTC.

This clone was observed a few times. The chain combines TRBV6-5 with TRBJ1-2; possibly TRBD1 for D (5 bases). The length of the CDR3 is 15 residues. Trimming shortened V by 8 bases and J by 0 bases, and 16 bases separated the two germline ends. The germline V gene encodes CDR1 MNHEY and CDR2 SVGAGI. This CDR3 reads CASRRGGASNYGYTF. In nucleotides, the CDR3 is TGTGCCAGCCGCCGAGGCGGGGCCTCTAACTATGGCTACACCTTC.

In DNA, the CDR3 is TGTGCCAGCAGTTACTCAATCCCTTCGGGTGGAAACACCATATATTTT. Translating it yields CASSYSIPSGGNTIYF. The chain joins TRBV6-5 to TRBJ1-3; D ambiguous. Trimming cost V 0 bases and J 3 bases, with 12 bases left between them. Looked up from germline, CDR1 is MNHEY and CDR2 is SVGAGI. This CDR3 region has 16 residues.

CDR3 sequence: CASSIGRFQVHEQYF. The DNA for the CDR3 is TGTGCCAGTAGTATAGGAAGGTTCCAGGTGCACGAGCAGTACTTC. V gene TRBV19 combines with J gene TRBJ2-7, with no clear D. Germline V gives CDR1 LNHDA, CDR2 SQIVND (reference sequence). CDR3 size: 15 residues. Deletions cut 1 base from V and 5 bases from J, with 15 bases between.

In this sample, this clone turned up a few times. Written as DNA, the CDR3 is TGTGCCAGCAGCTCCGTGCAGGCCGGGGAGCTGTTTTTT. Translation gives CASSSVQAGELFF. The chain links TRBV5-4 to TRBJ2-2; D is undetermined. V was pared by 3 bases and J by 6 bases, with 9 bases between. This CDR3 has 13 amino acids. Germline assignment: CDR1 SGHNT and CDR2 YYREEE (reference sequence).

This clone was counted a single time. The rearrangement uses TRBV10-3 and TRBJ2-7; 9 nucleotides align to TRBD2. Looked up from germline, CDR1 is ENHRY and CDR2 is SYGVKD. V lost 10 bases to trimming and J lost 5 bases; unmatched junction nucleotides: 12. The CDR3 sequence is 14 residues long. CDR3 sequence (DNA): TGTGCCACAGGGCAGGGTAGCGGGAGCCACGAGCAGTACTTC. Its translation is CATGQGSGSHEQYF.

This rearrangement joins TRBV2 to TRBJ1-1, with D unresolved. CDR3 length: 13 residues. Germline lookup yields CDR1 SNHLY and CDR2 FYNNEI. Trimming pared 5 bases from V and 3 bases from J, leaving 10 bases between. For the CDR3, the DNA is TGTGCCAGCAGTAGAGACGGGGACACTGAAGCTTTCTTT. Translated: CASSRDGDTEAFF.

Worth noting for this clone: Mismatch with germline at one junction end may stem from a read error. The CDR3 coding sequence is TGTTCCAGCAGCCGTCAGACTGAAGCTTTCTTT. Translating gives CSSSRQTEAFF. The chain couples TRBV7-9 to TRBJ1-1; D remains ambiguous. This CDR3 contains 11 residues. Per germline, CDR1 SEHNR and CDR2 FQNEAQ (reference sequence). Drawing the rest from reference TRBV7-9 and TRBJ1-1, the complete variable domain is DTGVSQNPRHKITKRGQNVTFRCDPISEHNRLYWYRQTLGQGPEFLTYFQNEAQLEKSRLLSDRFSAERPKGSFSTLEIQRTEQGDSAMYLCSSSRQTEAFFGQGTRLTVV.

The rearrangement joins TRBV1 to TRBJ2-7; the table assigns TRBD2, which was not confirmed against the DNA. TRBV1 is designated a pseudogene. The CDR3 is 10 residues long. DNA of the CDR3: TGCACCAACTCTCGCTACGAGCAGTACTTC. The encoded protein is CTNSRYEQYF.

The rearrangement uses TRBV7-3 and TRBJ2-3; D unclear. Per the germline V gene, CDR1 is SGHTA and CDR2 is FQGTGA. This CDR3 comprises 13 residues. V gave up 4 bases and J gave up 0 bases, with 5 bases separating them. The DNA of the CDR3 is TGTGCCAGCAGCTCCCTTAGCACAGATACGCAGTATTTT. Its protein is CASSSLSTDTQYF.

The rearrangement joins TRBV29-1 to TRBJ2-3; the match to TRBD2 covers 8 bases. Germline V gene data show CDR1 as SQVTM and CDR2 as ANQGSEA. V trimming: 7 bases; J trimming: 3 bases; junction bases outside the gene matches: 15. The CDR3 runs to 16 residues. CDR3 bases: TGCAGCGCTATACTGGGGAAGCGGGAGTGGACAGATACGCAGTATTTT. This sequence encodes CSAILGKREWTDTQYF.

In its sample, this clone was seen a few times. This rearrangement joins TRBV4-1 to TRBJ2-7, with TRBD2 matching over 7 bases. V shed 0 bases and J 2 bases; nucleotides not matched to a gene: 10. Germline CDR1 and CDR2: MGHRA and YSYEKL. This CDR3 is built from 17 residues. CDR3 DNA sequence: TGCGCCAGCAGCCAAGATCCCCGGGCTAGCGGCACCTACGAGCAGTACTTC. It specifies CASSQDPRASGTYEQYF.